These T cell receptor beta chains were read from a single sample in a study of T cell responses to AZD1222 COVID-19 vaccine. Assay: immunoSEQ multiplex PCR; the TCRdb copy retains only in-frame clones and omits some. This repertoire shows 80,000 or so clones, about 85% found once; its top ten account for roughly 1.6%. Sequences were derived from peripheral blood, sampled on day 0 of AZD1222 vaccination. These receptors all stem from an adult in good health. The CDR3 runs from the conserved cysteine through the conserved F or W. Fields, in order: D gene, J gene, V gene, clone size, CDR3 length, CDR3 DNA, CDR3 protein. A D gene is named only where the DNA matches it firmly. Clone size is shown for a subset of rows, as once, few, many or a class of expanded clone.

D gene: TRBD2; J gene: TRBJ2-3; V gene: TRBV7-2; clone size: NA; CDR3 length: 17; CDR3 DNA: TGTGCCAGCAGCTACAAAGTACTAGCGGGAGGGAAAAATACGCAGTATTTT; CDR3 protein: CASSYKVLAGGKNTQYF
D gene: NA; J gene: TRBJ2-5; V gene: TRBV19; clone size: NA; CDR3 length: 13; CDR3 DNA: TGTGCCACCGGAGGCAGGGGAAGGGAGACCCAGTACTTC; CDR3 protein: CATGGRGRETQYF
D gene: NA; J gene: TRBJ2-5; V gene: TRBV5-8; clone size: NA; CDR3 length: 15; CDR3 DNA: TGTGCCAGCAGCTCAACCGGGGGACTGGAGTTGGCCCAGTACTTC; CDR3 protein: CASSSTGGLELAQYF
D gene: NA; J gene: TRBJ2-5; V gene: TRBV5-1; clone size: NA; CDR3 length: 14; CDR3 DNA: TGCGCCAGCAGCTTGGGATGGGTCGAAGAGACCCAGTACTTC; CDR3 protein: CASSLGWVEETQYF
D gene: NA; J gene: TRBJ1-3; V gene: TRBV7-7; clone size: NA; CDR3 length: 17; CDR3 DNA: TGTGCTAGCAGCTCGGGGCCCCGGCGCCTCTCTGGAAACACCATATATTTT; CDR3 protein: CASSSGPRRLSGNTIYF
D gene: TRBD2; J gene: TRBJ2-7; V gene: TRBV10-3; clone size: NA; CDR3 length: 17; CDR3 DNA: TGTGCCATCAGTGAGAGGGGCTCTGGCGGGAGCTCCTACGAGCAGTACTTC; CDR3 protein: CAISERGSGGSSYEQYF
D gene: NA; J gene: TRBJ1-6; V gene: TRBV2; clone size: NA; CDR3 length: 16; CDR3 DNA: TGTGCCAGCAGGGGCCGGTGGACAGCACCTAATTCACCCCTCCACTTT; CDR3 protein: CASRGRWTAPNSPLHF
D gene: NA; J gene: TRBJ2-6; V gene: TRBV5-1; clone size: NA; CDR3 length: 15; CDR3 DNA: TGCGCCAGCAGTTGGGGGAGCTCTGGGGCCAACGTCCTGACTTTC; CDR3 protein: CASSWGSSGANVLTF
D gene: TRBD2; J gene: TRBJ2-1; V gene: TRBV9; clone size: NA; CDR3 length: 15; CDR3 DNA: TGTGCCAGCAGCGCGACTAGCGGGTTGTACAATGAGCAGTTCTTC; CDR3 protein: CASSATSGLYNEQFF
D gene: NA; J gene: TRBJ2-1; V gene: TRBV12-3/TRBV12-4; clone size: NA; CDR3 length: 13; CDR3 DNA: TGTGCCAGCAGAGGAGGAGCCTACAATGAGCAGTTCTTC; CDR3 protein: CASRGGAYNEQFF
D gene: NA; J gene: TRBJ2-5; V gene: TRBV25-1; clone size: NA; CDR3 length: 14; CDR3 DNA: TGTGCCAGCAGTGGGCTGACAGGACAAGAGACCCAGTACTTC; CDR3 protein: CASSGLTGQETQYF
D gene: NA; J gene: TRBJ1-1; V gene: TRBV5-1; clone size: NA; CDR3 length: 14; CDR3 DNA: TGCGCCAGCAGCTTGGGTACGCCTCCGGTTGAAGCTTTCTTT; CDR3 protein: CASSLGTPPVEAFF
D gene: NA; J gene: TRBJ1-1; V gene: TRBV3-1/TRBV3-2; clone size: NA; CDR3 length: 15; CDR3 DNA: TGTGCCAGCACCTTTGGGGGTGGGGGAGTCACTGAAGCTTTCTTT; CDR3 protein: CASTFGGGGVTEAFF
D gene: NA; J gene: TRBJ1-1; V gene: TRBV7-3; clone size: once; CDR3 length: 14; CDR3 DNA: TGTGCCAGCAGCCCTTACATCGGGAAGTCTGAAGCTTTCTTT; CDR3 protein: CASSPYIGKSEAFF
D gene: TRBD2; J gene: TRBJ2-3; V gene: TRBV6-4; clone size: NA; CDR3 length: 16; CDR3 DNA: TGTGCCAGCAGTGAAGGGGTCGGGAGGGCCATAAATACGCAGTATTTT; CDR3 protein: CASSEGVGRAINTQYF
D gene: TRBD2; J gene: TRBJ2-1; V gene: TRBV7-9; clone size: NA; CDR3 length: 14; CDR3 DNA: TGTGCCAGCAGCTGGACTAGCGGCTACAATGAGCAGTTCTTC; CDR3 protein: CASSWTSGYNEQFF
D gene: NA; J gene: TRBJ2-2; V gene: TRBV6-4; clone size: NA; CDR3 length: 13; CDR3 DNA: TGTGCCAGCAGTGATGGGAACACCGGGGAGCTGTTTTTT; CDR3 protein: CASSDGNTGELFF
D gene: TRBD2; J gene: TRBJ2-1; V gene: TRBV7-3; clone size: NA; CDR3 length: 16; CDR3 DNA: TGTGCCAGCAGCCTCACGACTAGCGGGGGACAGAATGAGCAGTTCTTC; CDR3 protein: CASSLTTSGGQNEQFF
D gene: NA; J gene: TRBJ1-1; V gene: TRBV4-3; clone size: NA; CDR3 length: 15; CDR3 DNA: TGCGCCAGCAGCCAACACTCCGGGCAAAACACTGAAGCTTTCTTT; CDR3 protein: CASSQHSGQNTEAFF
D gene: TRBD2; J gene: TRBJ2-3; V gene: TRBV10-3; clone size: NA; CDR3 length: 18; CDR3 DNA: TGTGCCATCAGTGGAGCTAGCGGGAGGGCCGCGGACACAGATACGCAGTATTTT; CDR3 protein: CAISGASGRAADTDTQYF
D gene: NA; J gene: TRBJ1-6; V gene: TRBV19; clone size: NA; CDR3 length: 15; CDR3 DNA: TGTGCCAGTGGGCGTACTGGGTTTGAAGATTCACCCCTCCACTTT; CDR3 protein: CASGRTGFEDSPLHF
D gene: NA; J gene: TRBJ1-1; V gene: TRBV27; clone size: NA; CDR3 length: 10; CDR3 DNA: TGTGCCAGCCGAGGAACTGAAGCTTTCTTT; CDR3 protein: CASRGTEAFF
D gene: NA; J gene: TRBJ2-7; V gene: TRBV5-4; clone size: NA; CDR3 length: 15; CDR3 DNA: TGTGCCAGCAGCTCCCAGGGTGGAAGGGCCTACGAGCAGTACTTC; CDR3 protein: CASSSQGGRAYEQYF
D gene: TRBD2; J gene: TRBJ2-5; V gene: TRBV3-1/TRBV3-2; clone size: NA; CDR3 length: 17; CDR3 DNA: TGTGCCAGCAGCCACTTTCGGCGGGAGGGGATCCAAGAGACCCAGTACTTC; CDR3 protein: CASSHFRREGIQETQYF
D gene: NA; J gene: TRBJ1-5; V gene: TRBV27; clone size: NA; CDR3 length: 13; CDR3 DNA: TGTGCCAGCAGTCGGGAACTAAATCAGCCCCAGCATTTT; CDR3 protein: CASSRELNQPQHF
D gene: NA; J gene: TRBJ1-2; V gene: TRBV6-1; clone size: NA; CDR3 length: 13; CDR3 DNA: TGTGCCAGCAGTGAAGAAGCCCGCTCGGGCTACACCTTC; CDR3 protein: CASSEEARSGYTF
D gene: NA; J gene: TRBJ2-5; V gene: TRBV7-9; clone size: NA; CDR3 length: 15; CDR3 DNA: TGTGCCAGCAGCTTCGTACAGGGTGAGAGGGAGACCCAGTACTTC; CDR3 protein: CASSFVQGERETQYF
D gene: NA; J gene: TRBJ2-3; V gene: TRBV20-1; clone size: NA; CDR3 length: 11; CDR3 DNA: TGCAGTGCCGAAATTCGAGATACGCAGTATTTT; CDR3 protein: CSAEIRDTQYF
D gene: NA; J gene: TRBJ2-6; V gene: TRBV4-1; clone size: NA; CDR3 length: 17; CDR3 DNA: TGCGCCAGCAGCCTCCGGACCCCACCCTCTGGGGCCAACGTCCTGACTTTC; CDR3 protein: CASSLRTPPSGANVLTF
D gene: NA; J gene: TRBJ1-2; V gene: TRBV12-3/TRBV12-4; clone size: NA; CDR3 length: 11; CDR3 DNA: TGTGCCAGCAGTTTTTTGTCCGGCTACACCTTC; CDR3 protein: CASSFLSGYTF
D gene: NA; J gene: TRBJ1-4; V gene: TRBV4-3; clone size: NA; CDR3 length: 16; CDR3 DNA: TGCGCCAGCAGCCAAGTTGTTGGGCCTGGGGGGGAAAAACTGTTTTTT; CDR3 protein: CASSQVVGPGGEKLFF
D gene: NA; J gene: TRBJ2-2; V gene: TRBV4-2; clone size: NA; CDR3 length: 15; CDR3 DNA: TGTGCCAGCAGCCAAGCCGGCTCCCAGAGCGGGGAGCTGTTTTTT; CDR3 protein: CASSQAGSQSGELFF
D gene: NA; J gene: TRBJ1-5; V gene: TRBV4-1; clone size: NA; CDR3 length: 16; CDR3 DNA: TGCGCCAGCAGCCAAGATGCTGGGGGCGGCAATCAGCCCCAGCATTTT; CDR3 protein: CASSQDAGGGNQPQHF
D gene: NA; J gene: TRBJ1-2; V gene: TRBV7-8; clone size: NA; CDR3 length: 14; CDR3 DNA: TGTGCCAGCAGCTTAGCGGATCGGGGCCCTAGCTACACCTTC; CDR3 protein: CASSLADRGPSYTF
D gene: TRBD2; J gene: TRBJ2-5; V gene: TRBV14; clone size: NA; CDR3 length: 17; CDR3 DNA: TGTGCCAGCAGCCAGGGGACTAGCGGGAGGGCCCTGGAGACCCAGTACTTC; CDR3 protein: CASSQGTSGRALETQYF
D gene: NA; J gene: TRBJ1-1; V gene: TRBV7-9; clone size: NA; CDR3 length: 14; CDR3 DNA: TGTGCCAGCAGCGGCGGCCCTTCGAACACTGAAGCTTTCTTT; CDR3 protein: CASSGGPSNTEAFF
D gene: NA; J gene: TRBJ1-5; V gene: TRBV3-1/TRBV3-2; clone size: NA; CDR3 length: 13; CDR3 DNA: TGTGCCAGCAGCCAAGGTCTGGGAGCAACCCAGCATTTT; CDR3 protein: CASSQGLGATQHF
D gene: TRBD1; J gene: TRBJ2-3; V gene: TRBV10-3; clone size: NA; CDR3 length: 17; CDR3 DNA: TGTGCCATCAGTGAGTCGATGGGACAGGGAGGGACAGATACGCAGTATTTT; CDR3 protein: CAISESMGQGGTDTQYF
D gene: TRBD1; J gene: TRBJ1-3; V gene: TRBV9; clone size: NA; CDR3 length: 14; CDR3 DNA: TGTGCCAGCAGCTATGACAGGGCTGGAAACACCATATATTTT; CDR3 protein: CASSYDRAGNTIYF
D gene: NA; J gene: TRBJ1-5; V gene: TRBV19; clone size: NA; CDR3 length: 15; CDR3 DNA: TGTGCCAGTAGTCCCGGACCGGGGGGAAATCAGCCCCAGCATTTT; CDR3 protein: CASSPGPGGNQPQHF
D gene: NA; J gene: TRBJ1-2; V gene: TRBV7-9; clone size: once; CDR3 length: 14; CDR3 DNA: TGTGCCAGCAGCTTAGATGGGGAGGGCTATGGCTACACCTTC; CDR3 protein: CASSLDGEGYGYTF
D gene: TRBD1; J gene: TRBJ2-3; V gene: TRBV7-3; clone size: once; CDR3 length: 15; CDR3 DNA: TGTGCCAGCAGCGCCTGGGACAGGTCCGGAGATACGCAGTATTTT; CDR3 protein: CASSAWDRSGDTQYF
D gene: TRBD1; J gene: TRBJ1-2; V gene: TRBV6-2/TRBV6-3; clone size: NA; CDR3 length: 15; CDR3 DNA: TGTGCCAGCAGTCTCCTCCCGACAGGGGGCCAGGGCTACACCTTC; CDR3 protein: CASSLLPTGGQGYTF
D gene: NA; J gene: TRBJ2-2; V gene: TRBV2; clone size: NA; CDR3 length: 11; CDR3 DNA: TGTGCCAGCAGTACTTCCGGGGAGCTGTTTTTT; CDR3 protein: CASSTSGELFF
D gene: NA; J gene: TRBJ2-2; V gene: TRBV12-3/TRBV12-4; clone size: NA; CDR3 length: 12; CDR3 DNA: TGTGCCAGCAGCTTGGGGGGTGGGGAGCTGTTTTTT; CDR3 protein: CASSLGGGELFF
D gene: TRBD1; J gene: TRBJ1-4; V gene: TRBV30; clone size: NA; CDR3 length: 15; CDR3 DNA: TGTGCCTGGAGTGTAAACAGGGGGCTGGATGAAAAACTGTTTTTT; CDR3 protein: CAWSVNRGLDEKLFF
D gene: TRBD2; J gene: TRBJ2-7; V gene: TRBV27; clone size: NA; CDR3 length: 12; CDR3 DNA: TGTGCCAGCGGGAGGGAGTTCTACGAGCAGTACTTC; CDR3 protein: CASGREFYEQYF
D gene: NA; J gene: TRBJ2-1; V gene: TRBV2; clone size: NA; CDR3 length: 11; CDR3 DNA: TGTGCCAGCAGGACCTCGGTTGAGCAGTTCTTC; CDR3 protein: CASRTSVEQFF
D gene: NA; J gene: TRBJ2-3; V gene: TRBV29-1; clone size: NA; CDR3 length: 13; CDR3 DNA: TGCAGCGTTGGGCTTCTGGCGGCAGATACGCAGTATTTT; CDR3 protein: CSVGLLAADTQYF
D gene: NA; J gene: TRBJ2-1; V gene: TRBV12-3/TRBV12-4; clone size: NA; CDR3 length: 13; CDR3 DNA: TGTGCCAGCAGTTTAAACAGGGTCAATGAGCAGTTCTTC; CDR3 protein: CASSLNRVNEQFF
D gene: NA; J gene: TRBJ1-4; V gene: TRBV12-3/TRBV12-4; clone size: NA; CDR3 length: 13; CDR3 DNA: TGTGCCAGCAGTTTAGGCGGCAGGGAAAAACTGTTTTTT; CDR3 protein: CASSLGGREKLFF
D gene: NA; J gene: TRBJ1-2; V gene: TRBV6-5; clone size: NA; CDR3 length: 13; CDR3 DNA: TGTGCCAGCAGTCGCACGACAGTCGATGGCTACACCTTC; CDR3 protein: CASSRTTVDGYTF
D gene: TRBD1; J gene: TRBJ1-1; V gene: TRBV19; clone size: NA; CDR3 length: 15; CDR3 DNA: TGTGCCAGTAGGCGTCCCGACAGGGAGCGGACTGAAGCTTTCTTT; CDR3 protein: CASRRPDRERTEAFF
D gene: NA; J gene: TRBJ1-1; V gene: TRBV18; clone size: NA; CDR3 length: 13; CDR3 DNA: TGTGCCAGCTCACCAAATCAGGACACTGAAGCTTTCTTT; CDR3 protein: CASSPNQDTEAFF
D gene: TRBD1; J gene: TRBJ2-3; V gene: TRBV7-8; clone size: NA; CDR3 length: 15; CDR3 DNA: TGTGCCAGCAGGGGACAGCAGACCTTCACAGATACGCAGTATTTT; CDR3 protein: CASRGQQTFTDTQYF